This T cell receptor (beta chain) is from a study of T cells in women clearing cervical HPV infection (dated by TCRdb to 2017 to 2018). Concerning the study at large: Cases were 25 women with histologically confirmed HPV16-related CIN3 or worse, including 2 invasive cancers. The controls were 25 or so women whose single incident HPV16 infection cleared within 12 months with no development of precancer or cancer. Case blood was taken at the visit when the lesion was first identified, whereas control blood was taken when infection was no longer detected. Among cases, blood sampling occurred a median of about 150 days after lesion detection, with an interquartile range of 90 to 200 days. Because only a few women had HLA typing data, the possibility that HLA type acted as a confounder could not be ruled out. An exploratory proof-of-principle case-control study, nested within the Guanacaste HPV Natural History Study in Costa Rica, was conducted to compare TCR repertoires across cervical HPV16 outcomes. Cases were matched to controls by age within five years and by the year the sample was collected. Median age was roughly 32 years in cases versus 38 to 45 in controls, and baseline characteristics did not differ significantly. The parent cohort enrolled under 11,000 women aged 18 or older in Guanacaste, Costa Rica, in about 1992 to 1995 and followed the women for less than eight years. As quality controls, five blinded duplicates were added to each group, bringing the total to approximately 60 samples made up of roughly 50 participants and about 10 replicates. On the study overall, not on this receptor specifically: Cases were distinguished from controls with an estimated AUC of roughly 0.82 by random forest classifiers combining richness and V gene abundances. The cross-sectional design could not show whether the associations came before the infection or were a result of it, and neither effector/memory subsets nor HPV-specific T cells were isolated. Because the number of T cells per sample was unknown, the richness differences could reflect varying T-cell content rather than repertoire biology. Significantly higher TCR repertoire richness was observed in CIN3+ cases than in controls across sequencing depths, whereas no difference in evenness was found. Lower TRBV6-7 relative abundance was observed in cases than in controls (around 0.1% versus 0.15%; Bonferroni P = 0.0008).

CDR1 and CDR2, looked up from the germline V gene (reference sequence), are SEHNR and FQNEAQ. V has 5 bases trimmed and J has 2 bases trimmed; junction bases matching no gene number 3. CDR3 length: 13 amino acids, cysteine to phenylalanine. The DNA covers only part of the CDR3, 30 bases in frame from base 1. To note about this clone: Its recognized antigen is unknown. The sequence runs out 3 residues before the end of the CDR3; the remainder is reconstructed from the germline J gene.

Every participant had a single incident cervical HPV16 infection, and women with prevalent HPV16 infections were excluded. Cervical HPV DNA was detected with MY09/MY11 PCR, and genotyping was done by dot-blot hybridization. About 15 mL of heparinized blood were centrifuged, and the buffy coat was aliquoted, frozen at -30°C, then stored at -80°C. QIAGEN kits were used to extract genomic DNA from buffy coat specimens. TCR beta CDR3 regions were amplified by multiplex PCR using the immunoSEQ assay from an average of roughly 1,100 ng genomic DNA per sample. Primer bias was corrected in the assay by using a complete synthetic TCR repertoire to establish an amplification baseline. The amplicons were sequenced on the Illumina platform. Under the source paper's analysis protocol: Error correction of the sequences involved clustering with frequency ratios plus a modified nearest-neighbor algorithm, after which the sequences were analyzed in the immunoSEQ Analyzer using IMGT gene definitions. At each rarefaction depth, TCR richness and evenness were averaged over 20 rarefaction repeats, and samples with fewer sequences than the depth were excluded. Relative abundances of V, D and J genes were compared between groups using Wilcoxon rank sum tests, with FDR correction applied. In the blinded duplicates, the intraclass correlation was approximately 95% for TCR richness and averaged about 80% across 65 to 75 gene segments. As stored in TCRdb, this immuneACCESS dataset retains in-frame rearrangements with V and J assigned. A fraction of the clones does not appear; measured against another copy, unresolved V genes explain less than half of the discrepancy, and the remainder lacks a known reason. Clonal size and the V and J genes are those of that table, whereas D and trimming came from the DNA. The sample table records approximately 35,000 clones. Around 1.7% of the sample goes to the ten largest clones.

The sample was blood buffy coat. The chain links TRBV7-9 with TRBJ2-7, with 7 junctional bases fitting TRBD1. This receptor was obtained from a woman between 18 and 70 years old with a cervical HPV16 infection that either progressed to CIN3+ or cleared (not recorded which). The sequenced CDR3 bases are TGTGCCAGCAGCGGACAGGAGCCCTACGAG. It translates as CASSGQEPYE. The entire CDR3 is CASSGQEPYEQYF.